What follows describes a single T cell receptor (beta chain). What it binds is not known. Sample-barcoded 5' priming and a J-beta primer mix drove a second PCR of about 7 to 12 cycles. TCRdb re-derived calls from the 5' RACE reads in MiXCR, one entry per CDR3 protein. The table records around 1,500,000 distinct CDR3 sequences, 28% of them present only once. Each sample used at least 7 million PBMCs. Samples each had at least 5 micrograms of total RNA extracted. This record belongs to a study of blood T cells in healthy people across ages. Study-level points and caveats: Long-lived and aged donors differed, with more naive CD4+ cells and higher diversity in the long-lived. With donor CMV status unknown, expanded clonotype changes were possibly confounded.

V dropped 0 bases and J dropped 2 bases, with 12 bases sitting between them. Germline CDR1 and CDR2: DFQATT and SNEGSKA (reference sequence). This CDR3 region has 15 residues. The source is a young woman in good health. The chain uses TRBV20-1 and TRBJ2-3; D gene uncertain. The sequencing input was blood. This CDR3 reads CSARDEYLPTDTQYF. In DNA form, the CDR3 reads TGCAGTGCTAGAGATGAATATTTACCCACAGATACGCAGTATTTT.